This T cell receptor beta chain came from a study of early T cells in non-severe SARS-CoV-2 infection. Overall study: Alpha and beta chains were unpaired, from unsorted whole-blood bulk RNA. Study-wide points: VDJdb matches were skewed toward anti-spike CD8 T cell responses.

This clonotype was observed many times. The antigen is not known. Individual cDNA molecules carried attached unique molecular identifiers. Each CDR3 protein is one row after TCRdb ran MiXCR on the 5' RACE reads. This table has more than 55,000 distinct CDR3 sequences, under 15% appearing once. Per the germline V gene, CDR1 is SGHVS and CDR2 is FNYEAQ. The CDR3 extends over 15 amino acids. V was clipped by 4 bases and J by 0 bases; unmatched bases: 4. Sequenced material: whole blood. This receptor was taken from an adult who was a healthcare worker with PCR-confirmed SARS-CoV-2 infection or an uninfected control (not recorded which). This sequence joins TRBV7-6 and TRBJ2-3, with 7 bases matching TRBD1. CDR3: CASSSRQGSTDTQYF. CDR3 DNA: TGTGCCAGCAGCTCGCGACAGGGAAGCACAGATACGCAGTATTTT.